The next 7 T cell receptor beta chains were all read from a single sample in a study of blood T cell repertoires in COVID-19. Sequenced by immunoSEQ multiplex PCR; TCRdb stores in-frame clones only, minus some. The sample includes under 150,000 clones, approximately 91% of them seen just once. The sequencing input was peripheral blood. The receptors stem from a man in his forties or fifties with active or convalescent COVID-19.

The chain joins TRBV4-3 to TRBJ2-1, with 14 nucleotides matching TRBD2. The ends lost 2 bases at V and 5 bases at J; junction bases unmatched: 5. Germline assignment: CDR1 LGHNA and CDR2 YSLEER. CDR3 length: 17 amino acids. The CDR3 DNA is TGCGCCAGCAGCCAATCGGGACTAGCGGGAGTTAACAATGAGCAGTTCTTC. Translating it yields CASSQSGLAGVNNEQFF.

This chain links TRBV19 with TRBJ1-3; D not resolved. Germline CDR1 and CDR2: LNHDA and SQIVND (reference sequence). The CDR3 extends over 14 amino acids. V shed 8 bases and J shed 1 base, with 12 bases lying between them. CDR3 in amino acids: CASLGSLSGNTIYF. The DNA of the CDR3 is TGTGCCAGTCTCGGGAGTTTGTCTGGAAACACCATATATTTT.

This chain connects TRBV18 to TRBJ2-6; TRBD1 matches at 9 bases. Trimming removed 2 bases from V and 5 bases from J; junction bases left unmatched: 10. There are 18 residues in the CDR3. CDR1 and CDR2 from the germline V gene are KGHSH and LQKENI. CDR3 bases: TGTGCCAGCTCACCAACAGGGGGCGCGAATCGCAGGGCCAACGTCCTGACTTTC. Residues: CASSPTGGANRRANVLTF.

This clone showed up just a few times. This chain uses TRBV28 with TRBJ1-1; 11 bases fit TRBD1. CDR3 length equals 14 residues. V shed 6 bases and J 6 bases; nucleotides not matched to a gene: 6. CDR1 is MDHEN, CDR2 SYDVKM, per germline. The CDR3 region has the DNA TGTGCCAGCAGCCTGGGACAGGGGGGTTCTGAAGCTTTCTTT. It specifies CASSLGQGGSEAFF.

V usage is TRBV3-1 (or the pseudogene TRBV3-2) and J usage is TRBJ1-2; 7 bases are a match to TRBD1. V was clipped by 4 bases and J by 8 bases; unmatched bases: 10. Germline CDR1 is LGHDT and CDR2 is YNNKEL (reference sequence). CDR3 size: 14 residues. This chain's CDR3 is CASSRRLDRTGYTF. DNA of the CDR3: TGTGCCAGCAGCCGGCGTTTGGACAGGACAGGCTACACCTTC.

The J gene is TRBJ2-5, the V gene TRBV13, with 8 bases that match TRBD2. CDR1 and CDR2 from the germline V gene are PRHDT and FYEKMQ (reference sequence). The CDR3 has 17 residues. J lost 7 bases, V lost 5 bases, and 18 bases had no gene match. In nucleotides, the CDR3 is TGTGCCAGCAGCATCTCCCGGGGGGGAGGCGTTGGGGTGACCCAGTACTTC. It translates to CASSISRGGGVGVTQYF.

This chain joins TRBV6-5 and TRBJ1-6; 7 nucleotides agree with TRBD1. This CDR3 region has 15 residues. The V segment lost 7 bases and the J segment 3 bases; nucleotides outside the gene matches: 6. CDR1 and CDR2 (germline): MNHEY, SVGAGI. As DNA, the CDR3 is TGTGCCAGCATTGCGGGACAGCTCTATAATTCACCCCTCCACTTT. Translation: CASIAGQLYNSPLHF.